The 7 T cell receptor beta chains in this list originate from one sample, sequenced in a study of T cell repertoires in cytomegalovirus infection. TCRdb reprocessed the reads with MiXCR, giving one entry per CDR3 protein. The sample lists about 830,000 distinct CDR3 sequences; 30% to 35% were seen once. These TCRs are of unknown antigen specificity. This material consisted of cultured CD8+ T cells from PBMCs, taken from culture after CMV antigen stimulation. The receptors originated from a human donor in good health (CMV status not recorded). Some clones in this sample may be carry-over from other donors' samples.

The chain recombines TRBV5-4 with TRBJ2-5; maybe TRBD2 (6 bases). This CDR3 spans 12 amino acids. Trimming shortened V by 3 bases and J by 5 bases, and 8 bases separated the two germline ends. CDR1 is SGHNT and CDR2 is YYREEE in the germline V gene (reference sequence). The CDR3 spells CASSWRGETQYF. The CDR3 nucleotides are TGTGCCAGCAGCTGGCGGGGTGAGACCCAGTACTTC.

The chain employs TRBV5-1 and TRBJ1-1; TRBD1 matches 8 bases. The CDR3 spans 15 residues. With 3 bases clipped from V and 4 bases from J, the junction kept 8 bases outside the gene matches. Germline V gene sequence: CDR1 SGHRS, CDR2 YFSETQ. The CDR3 region has the DNA TGCGCCAGCAGCTCCTGGACAGGGCGAAGCACTGAAGCTTTCTTT. It encodes CASSSWTGRSTEAFF.

This chain connects TRBV6-5 to TRBJ2-3; 8 bases align to TRBD2. The germline V gene has CDR1 MNHEY and CDR2 SVGAGI. The trim removed 7 bases at V and 4 bases at J, leaving 10 bases unmatched. This CDR3 spans 15 amino acids. The CDR3 loop reads CASKGRGGFADTQYF. The CDR3, as DNA: TGTGCCAGCAAGGGACGCGGGGGGTTCGCAGATACGCAGTATTTT.

This clonotype showed up just a few times. The chain combines TRBV4-3 with TRBJ1-2; D unresolved. Germline lookup yields CDR1 LGHNA and CDR2 YSLEER. This CDR3 is 14 amino acids long. The V end was cut by 1 base, the J end by 5 bases, with 11 bases between. CDR3 DNA: TGCGCCAGCAGCCAAGGGACGGAACAATATGGCTACACCTTC. Amino acids: CASSQGTEQYGYTF.

This chain joins TRBV7-9 and TRBJ1-4, with 7 bases aligning to TRBD1. The CDR3 extends over 16 amino acids. V lost 4 bases, J lost 4 bases, and 9 bases stayed unmatched. Germline lookup yields CDR1 SEHNR and CDR2 FQNEAQ (reference sequence). In DNA form, the CDR3 reads TGTGCCAGCAGCTCCCGGCCGGGACAGCTTAATGAAAAACTGTTTTTT. This codes for CASSSRPGQLNEKLFF.

This clonotype was seen a few times. This CDR3 is CASSPSAGGVANEQFF. In DNA, the CDR3 is TGTGCCAGCAGTCCCTCGGCGGGGGGCGTAGCCAATGAGCAGTTCTTC. This chain uses TRBV6-5 with TRBJ2-1; TRBD2 matches at 8 bases. The CDR3 spans 16 residues. The V segment lost 5 bases and the J segment 6 bases; nucleotides outside the gene matches: 12. Per the germline V gene, CDR1 is MNHEY and CDR2 is SVGAGI.

This clonotype was seen ten or more times. The chain combines TRBV7-8 with TRBJ1-2; D unclear. The CDR3 is made up of 13 amino acids. V lost 7 bases and J 4 bases, leaving 13 bases between the germline ends. Looked up from germline, CDR1 is SGHVS and CDR2 is FQNEAQ. The DNA of the CDR3 is TGTGCCAGCACCCTGGGTCAGATCTATGGCTACACCTTC. Protein: CASTLGQIYGYTF.